The 25 T cell receptor beta chains given below trace back to one sample, sequenced in a study of blood T cell repertoires in COVID-19 (dated by TCRdb to about 2020). Library preparation used the immunoSEQ multiplex PCR assay. Drawn from immuneACCESS, this table holds only the in-frame rearrangements with V and J called that TCRdb kept. Clones are partly lost; checked studies trace under half to an unresolved V gene and leave the rest unexplained. The sample table holds 85,000 or so clones, of which about 96% were seen once. More than 4% of the sample goes to the ten largest clones. Input material: peripheral blood. The receptors stem from a human donor with active COVID-19. The donor label of this sample is uncertain.

The chain combines TRBV7-9 with TRBJ2-3; 8 nucleotides match TRBD2. From germline, CDR1 is SEHNR and CDR2 FQNEAQ (reference sequence). The CDR3 is 15 residues long. The trim removed 5 bases at V and 2 bases at J, leaving 6 bases unmatched. CDR3 DNA: TGTGCCAGCAGCCCCGCGGGGGGATACACAGATACGCAGTATTTT. As protein: CASSPAGGYTDTQYF.

J is TRBJ2-7 and V is TRBV19; 9 bases match TRBD1. The CDR3 spans 14 residues. With V trimmed by 3 bases and J by 7 bases, 7 bases remained unmatched. Germline lookup yields CDR1 LNHDA and CDR2 SQIVND (reference sequence). CDR3 coding DNA: TGTGCCAGTAGTATCACAGGGGGCGCGGGGGAGCAGTACTTC. This translates into CASSITGGAGEQYF.

This chain links TRBV19 with TRBJ1-2; the D gene is possibly TRBD1 (5 bases). The CDR3 loop spans 15 amino acids. V lost 5 bases and J lost 6, with 19 bases in between. Germline V gene lookup returns CDR1 LNHDA and CDR2 SQIVND (reference sequence). CDR3 sequence (DNA): TGTGCCAGTAGTGTTGGGGGTCGGGAGAATAATGGCTACACCTTC. Translation: CASSVGGRENNGYTF.

The chain is built from TRBV12-3 or TRBV12-4 and TRBJ2-5; 7 nucleotides match TRBD1. The CDR3 extends over 13 amino acids. J was trimmed by 2 bases and V by 5 bases; bases with no gene match: 2. CDR3 bases: TGTGCCAGCAGTACAGGGGAACAAGAGACCCAGTACTTC. Residues: CASSTGEQETQYF.

The chain combines TRBV4-1 with TRBJ1-4, with D perhaps TRBD1 (5 bases). CDR1 MGHRA and CDR2 YSYEKL come from the germline V gene. Trimming pared 7 bases from V and 0 bases from J, leaving 18 bases between. This CDR3 is built from 17 residues. Here the CDR3 reads CASMGRGAISTNEKLFF. The CDR3 DNA reads TGCGCCAGCATGGGGAGGGGCGCGATTTCAACTAATGAAAAACTGTTTTTT.

The chain uses TRBV6-5 and TRBJ2-3, with a possible D match to TRBD1 (6 bases). The germline gives CDR1 MNHEY, CDR2 SVGAGI. Trimming removed 6 bases at V and 1 base at J, with 11 bases between. This CDR3 spans 14 amino acids. The CDR3 sequence is CASRSGQRTDTQYF. CDR3 nucleotides: TGTGCCAGCAGATCCGGACAGCGCACAGATACGCAGTATTTT.

The chain has TRBV27 and TRBJ1-5, with 9 bases matching TRBD1. Germline CDR1 is MNHEY and CDR2 is SMNVEV (reference sequence). The length of the CDR3 is 15 residues. V shed 2 bases and J 7 bases; nucleotides not matched to a gene: 6. The CDR3 region is CASSLARQGGQPQHF. CDR3 in DNA: TGTGCCAGCAGTTTAGCCAGACAGGGGGGACAGCCCCAGCATTTT.

The table lists this clone with a count of one. The chain has TRBV6-4 and TRBJ2-1; 7 bases are a match to TRBD1. Germline V gene lookup returns CDR1 MRHNA and CDR2 SNTAGT. The CDR3 contains 16 residues. Trimming took 6 bases from V and 2 from J; bases not matched to a gene: 10. DNA for the CDR3: TGTGCCAGCAGCCACAGGGGCTTAGGGACCTACAATGAGCAGTTCTTC. Translating gives CASSHRGLGTYNEQFF.

This clone has only one observation. The rearrangement uses TRBV5-1 and TRBJ1-3, with TRBD1 matching over 8 bases. J was trimmed by 4 bases and V by 4 bases; bases with no gene match: 4. The CDR3 contains 14 residues. Germline assignment: CDR1 SGHRS and CDR2 YFSETQ. CDR3 protein: CASSVTGEGNTIYF. Here the CDR3 DNA reads TGCGCCAGCAGCGTGACAGGGGAGGGAAACACCATATATTTT.

This chain connects TRBV6-2 or TRBV6-3 to TRBJ2-7, with TRBD1 as a possible D gene (6 bases). The CDR3 is made up of 17 amino acids. V was shortened by 6 bases and J by 0 bases, with 21 bases between the two germline ends. Germline CDR1 MNHEY, CDR2 SVGEGT. CDR3: CASSSADRVKNSYEQYF. The CDR3 DNA follows: TGTGCCAGCAGCAGCGCGGACAGAGTTAAAAACTCCTACGAGCAGTACTTC.

The V gene is TRBV5-1, the J gene TRBJ2-1; TRBD2 matches at 13 bases. Germline V CDR1 and CDR2: SGHRS, YFSETQ. V shed 4 bases and J 7 bases; nucleotides not matched to a gene: 8. The CDR3 contains 16 residues. As DNA, the CDR3 is TGCGCCAGCAGCCAAATGACTAGCGGGGGGCCAAATGAGCAGTTCTTC. Residues: CASSQMTSGGPNEQFF.

The chain is built from TRBV14 and TRBJ2-5, with D perhaps TRBD1 (6 bases). CDR1 SGHDN and CDR2 FVKESK come from the germline V gene. The V end lost 3 bases, the J end lost 3 bases, and 8 bases lay between the germline ends. The CDR3 is made up of 13 amino acids. CDR3 DNA sequence: TGTGCCAGCAGCCACGGACAGAAAGAGACCCAGTACTTC. Protein product: CASSHGQKETQYF.

The chain carries TRBV7-9 and TRBJ1-1; D perhaps matches TRBD1 (5 bases). Germline V lookup: CDR1 SEHNR, CDR2 FQNEAQ (reference sequence). The CDR3 contains 13 residues. The V end was cut by 2 bases, the J end by 3 bases, with 7 bases between. Here the CDR3 reads CASSLRGYTEAFF. The CDR3 region has the DNA TGTGCCAGCAGCTTAAGGGGTTACACTGAAGCTTTCTTT.

The chain carries TRBV7-9 and TRBJ2-1, with a tentative D call TRBD1 (5 bases). The CDR3 runs 13 residues. Trimming cost V 8 bases and J 14 bases, with 22 bases left between them. From germline, CDR1 is SEHNR and CDR2 FQNEAQ (reference sequence). CDR3 amino acids: CASVFTGEQTKFF. In nucleotides, the CDR3 is TGTGCCAGCGTGTTTACAGGAGAACAAACAAAGTTCTTC. Full variable domain (remainder filled in from reference TRBV7-9 and TRBJ2-1): DTGVSQNPRHKITKRGQNVTFRCDPISEHNRLYWYRQTLGQGPEFLTYFQNEAQLEKSRLLSDRFSAERPKGSFSTLEIQRTEQGDSAMYLCASVFTGEQTKFFGPGTRLTVL.

This clone was seen only once. The rearrangement joins TRBV7-8 to TRBJ1-5; 7 nucleotides agree with TRBD1. The CDR3 is 15 amino acids. V lost 1 base to trimming and J lost 4 bases; unmatched junction nucleotides: 4. In germline, CDR1 is SGHVS, CDR2 FQNEAQ. The CDR3 region is CASSLGGDSNQPQHF. CDR3 sequence (DNA): TGTGCCAGCAGCTTAGGCGGGGACAGTAATCAGCCCCAGCATTTT.

This chain connects TRBV9 to TRBJ1-2; D might be TRBD1 (6 bases). V dropped 3 bases and J dropped 2 bases, with 17 bases sitting between them. CDR1 is SGDLS and CDR2 is YYNGEE in the germline V gene. The CDR3 runs to 16 residues. This CDR3 reads CASSAAGGLLNYGYTF. DNA for the CDR3: TGTGCCAGCAGCGCCGCGGGGGGGCTTCTAAACTATGGCTACACCTTC. The full variable domain, in which reference TRBV9 and TRBJ1-2 provide the parts outside the CDR3, is DSGVTQTPKHLITATGQRVTLRCSPRSGDLSVYWYQQSLDQGLQFLIQYYNGEERAKGNILERFSAQQFPDLHSELNLSSLELGDSALYFCASSAAGGLLNYGYTFGSGTRLTVV.

On this clone: This sample includes further DNA sequences coding for the same CDR3. CDR3 protein: CASSRTVQETQYF. For the CDR3, the DNA is TGTGCCAGCAGCCGGACAGTACAAGAGACCCAGTACTTC. The chain is built from TRBV6-5 and TRBJ2-5; possible D gene TRBD1, 6 bases. V lost 6 bases and J 2 bases, leaving 10 bases between the germline ends. The CDR3 is 13 residues long. Germline values: CDR1 MNHEY, CDR2 SVGAGI.

This clone has a single count. V usage is TRBV4-1 and J usage is TRBJ1-1, with 7 bases matching TRBD1. Germline values: CDR1 MGHRA, CDR2 YSYEKL. CDR3 length: 14 amino acids. J gave up 1 base and V 4 bases, and 3 bases lay outside the gene matches. In nucleotides, the CDR3 is TGCGCCAGCAGCCGAGGACAGGCGAACACTGAAGCTTTCTTT. Amino acids: CASSRGQANTEAFF.

The CDR3 coding sequence is TGTGCCAGCAGCCCCCTCGCGGCGGGGAGGGGCACCGGGGAGCTGTTTTTT. This translates into CASSPLAAGRGTGELFF. The V and J genes are TRBV9 and TRBJ2-2; 7 bases fit TRBD2. CDR3 length: 17 amino acids. Germline-derived CDR1 and CDR2 are SGDLS and YYNGEE. V shed 4 bases and J 4 bases; nucleotides not matched to a gene: 13.

With regard to this clone: This sequence may be a read error, since a much larger clone differs from it by one base. The CDR3 does not end in the conserved phenylalanine or tryptophan, so this is likely a read error. V and J are TRBV7-2 and TRBJ1-2; D call uncertain. The ends were cut back, 0 bases at V and 4 bases at J, with 9 bases in the middle. CDR1 and CDR2 (germline): SGHTA, FQGNSA. This CDR3 comprises 14 residues. For the CDR3, the DNA is TGTGCCAGCAGCTTAGCGTCCGGGGTCTATGGCTACACCTCC. It codes for CASSLASGVYGYTS.

The chain combines TRBV9 with TRBJ2-3, with a weak D call TRBD1 (6 bases). The CDR3 has 15 residues. V lost 0 bases to trimming and J lost 5 bases, with 13 bases between them. Germline V gene sequence: CDR1 SGDLS, CDR2 YYNGEE. The CDR3 reads CASSVAHTGKDTQYF. The CDR3 bases are TGTGCCAGCAGCGTAGCTCACACAGGGAAAGATACGCAGTATTTT.

This chain connects TRBV5-1 to TRBJ1-2; maybe TRBD1 (5 bases). Germline loops: CDR1 SGHRS, CDR2 YFSETQ. The CDR3 has 15 amino acids. V lost 0 bases and J lost 5, with 14 bases in between. CDR3 protein: CASSLVGGEHYGYTF. For the CDR3, the DNA is TGCGCCAGCAGCTTGGTTGGGGGGGAGCATTATGGCTACACCTTC.

J is TRBJ1-2 and V is TRBV7-2; the D gene is possibly TRBD1 (6 bases). Trimming took off 5 bases at V and 1 base at J, with 14 bases between the two ends. Germline V gives CDR1 SGHTA, CDR2 FQGNSA. This CDR3 contains 15 residues. The CDR3: CASSPPDRLNYGYTF. CDR3 nucleotides: TGTGCCAGCAGCCCCCCGGACAGACTTAACTATGGCTACACCTTC.

The V and J genes are TRBV5-4 and TRBJ1-5; D unclear. Germline CDR1 is SGHNT and CDR2 is YYREEE (reference sequence). The CDR3 totals 14 residues. V lost 0 bases, J lost 6 bases, and 10 bases lay in between. The CDR3 bases are TGTGCCAGCAGCTTGGGGGAGGGTGGTCAGCCCCAGCATTTT. It is translated as CASSLGEGGQPQHF.

V is TRBV5-4 and J is TRBJ2-7; 11 bases agree with TRBD1. The CDR3 is 15 amino acids. With V trimmed by 0 bases and J by 6 bases, 5 bases remained unmatched. Germline V gene data show CDR1 as SGHNT and CDR2 as YYREEE (reference sequence). DNA for the CDR3: TGTGCCAGCAGCTTGGGCGGGACAGGGGGAAGCGAGCAGTACTTC. It encodes CASSLGGTGGSEQYF.